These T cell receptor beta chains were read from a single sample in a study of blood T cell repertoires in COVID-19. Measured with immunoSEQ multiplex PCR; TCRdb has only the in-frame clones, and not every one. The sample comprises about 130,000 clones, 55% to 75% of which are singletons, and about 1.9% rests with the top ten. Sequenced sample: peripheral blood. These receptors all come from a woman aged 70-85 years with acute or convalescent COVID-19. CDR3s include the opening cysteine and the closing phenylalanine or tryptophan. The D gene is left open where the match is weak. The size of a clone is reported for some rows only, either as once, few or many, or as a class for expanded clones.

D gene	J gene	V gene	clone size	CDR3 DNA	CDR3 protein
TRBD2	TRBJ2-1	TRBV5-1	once	TGCGCCAGCAGCGCAGGACTAGCGGGGTACAATGAGCAGTTCTTC	CASSAGLAGYNEQFF
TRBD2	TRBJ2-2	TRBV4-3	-	TGCGCCAGCAGCCAAGATTTACTAGCGGGGGGCTTCACCGGGGAGCTGTTTTTT	CASSQDLLAGGFTGELFF
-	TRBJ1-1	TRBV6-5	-	TGTGCCAGCAGTTGGGGACACCTAAACACTGAAGCTTTCTTT	CASSWGHLNTEAFF
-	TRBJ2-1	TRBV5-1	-	TGCGCCAGCAGCTTGGGAGTAGCGGTATACAATGAGCAGTTCTTC	CASSLGVAVYNEQFF
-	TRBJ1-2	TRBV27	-	TGTGCCAGCAGTTTTAGCCAACAGGGTAACTATGGCTACACCTTC	CASSFSQQGNYGYTF
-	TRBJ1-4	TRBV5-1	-	TGCGCCAGCAGTTTTCGCGGAGAGGTGGAAAAACTGTTTTTT	CASSFRGEVEKLFF
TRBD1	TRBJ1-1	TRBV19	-	TGTGCCAGTCAAGGGGGCGGCACTGAAGCTTTCTTT	CASQGGGTEAFF
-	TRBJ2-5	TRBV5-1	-	TGCGCCAGCAGCTTGTCGCAAGAGACCCAGTACTTC	CASSLSQETQYF
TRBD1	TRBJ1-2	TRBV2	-	TGTGCCAGCAGTGAAGCGATGGGACAGAACTATGGCTACACCTTC	CASSEAMGQNYGYTF
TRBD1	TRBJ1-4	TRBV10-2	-	TGCGCCAGCTCCGAAGCACAGGGGGCGCATGAAAAACTGTTTTTT	CASSEAQGAHEKLFF
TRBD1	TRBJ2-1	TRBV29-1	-	TGCAGCGTTGATAGGGCGGACAGGGGGTCTCACAATGAGCAGTTCTTC	CSVDRADRGSHNEQFF
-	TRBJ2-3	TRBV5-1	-	TGCGCCAGCAGCACACCGACAGGCAGCACAGATACGCAGTATTTT	CASSTPTGSTDTQYF
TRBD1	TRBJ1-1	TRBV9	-	TGTGCCAGCAGCTCCGACAGGGGCACTGAAGCTTTCTTT	CASSSDRGTEAFF
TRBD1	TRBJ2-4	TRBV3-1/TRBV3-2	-	TGTGCCAGCAGCTATCGGACAGGGACTCAAAACATTCAGTACTTC	CASSYRTGTQNIQYF
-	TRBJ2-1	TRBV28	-	TGTGCCAGCAGCCGTGGACAGTGGTACAATGAGCAGTTCTTC	CASSRGQWYNEQFF
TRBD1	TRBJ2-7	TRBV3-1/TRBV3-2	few	TGTGCCAGCAGCCGACAGGGTGTCGAGCAGTACTTC	CASSRQGVEQYF
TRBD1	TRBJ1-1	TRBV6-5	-	TGTGCCAGCAGCCCCAGACAGGGTAACACTGAAGCTTTCTTT	CASSPRQGNTEAFF
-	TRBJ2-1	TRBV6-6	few	TGTGCCAGCAGTTACGAGGGGGAAGGGTATGAGCAGTTCTTC	CASSYEGEGYEQFF
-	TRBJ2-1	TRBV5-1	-	TGCGCCAGCAGCTTGATGACGGACTCGGAGCAGTTCTTC	CASSLMTDSEQFF
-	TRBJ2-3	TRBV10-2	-	TGCGCCAGCAGTACGCGGGTCAACACAGATACGCAGTATTTT	CASSTRVNTDTQYF
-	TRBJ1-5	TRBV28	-	TGTGCCAGCTTCGAGGGTCCAAATCAGCCCCAGCATTTT	CASFEGPNQPQHF
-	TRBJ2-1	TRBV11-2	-	TGTGCCAGCAGCTTATCCTATGAGCAGTTCTTC	CASSLSYEQFF
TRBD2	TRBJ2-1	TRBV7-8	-	TGTGCCAGCAATCCGACTAGCGGGAGGGATGAGCAGTTCTTC	CASNPTSGRDEQFF
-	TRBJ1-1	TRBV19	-	TGTGCCAGTAGTATAGGCGGGGTCACTGAAGCTTTCTTT	CASSIGGVTEAFF
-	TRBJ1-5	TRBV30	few	TGTGCCTGGAGTGGAGGAGTTAGCAATCAGCCCCAGCATTTT	CAWSGGVSNQPQHF
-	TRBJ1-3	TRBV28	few	TGTGCCTCACAATCAGGGGCATCCGGAAACACCATATATTTT	CASQSGASGNTIYF
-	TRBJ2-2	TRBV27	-	TGTGCCAGCCGATATGGAGGGGCTACGAACACCGGGGAGCTGTTTTTT	CASRYGGATNTGELFF
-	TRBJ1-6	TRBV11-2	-	TGTGCCAGCAGCCAAACGGAGTCACCCCTCCACTTT	CASSQTESPLHF
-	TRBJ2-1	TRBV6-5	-	TGTGCCAGCAGTAGAGAAACTAGTCAGGATGAGCAGTTCTTC	CASSRETSQDEQFF
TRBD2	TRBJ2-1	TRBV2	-	TGTGCCAGCTCCCTTAGCGGGACCTACAATGAGCAGTTCTTC	CASSLSGTYNEQFF
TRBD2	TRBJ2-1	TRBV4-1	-	TGCGCCAGCAGCCCCCACACTAGCGGAGGGGGCAATGAGCAGTTCTTC	CASSPHTSGGGNEQFF
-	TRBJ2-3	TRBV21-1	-	TGTGCCAGCAGCAAAGAGTGGCGGAATAGCACAGATACGCAGTATTTT	CASSKEWRNSTDTQYF
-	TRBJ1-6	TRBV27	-	TGTGCCAGCAGTTTCGAAGGGGTCTATAATTCACCCCTCCACTTT	CASSFEGVYNSPLHF
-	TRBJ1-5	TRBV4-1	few	TGCGCCAGCAGCCAAGTTGGAGGGTTGCAGCCCCAGCATTTT	CASSQVGGLQPQHF
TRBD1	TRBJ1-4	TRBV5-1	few	TGCGCCAGCAGCTTAAGACAGGGGGCTAATGAAAAACTGTTTTTT	CASSLRQGANEKLFF
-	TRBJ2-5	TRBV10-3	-	TGTGCCATCAGTGGAGCCAGGACTATAGCAGAGACCCAGTACTTC	CAISGARTIAETQYF
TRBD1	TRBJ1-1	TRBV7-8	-	TGTGCCAGCAGCTTAGCTCCGGGACAGCCTGAAGCTTTCTTT	CASSLAPGQPEAFF
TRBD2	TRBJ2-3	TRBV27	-	TGTGCCAGCACCCAAGGGCGGGGGGGGACAGATACGCAGTATTTT	CASTQGRGGTDTQYF
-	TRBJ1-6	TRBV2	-	TGTGCCAGCAGTGAAGCGGGGGCGGCCAGCTCCTATAATTCACCCCTCCACTTT	CASSEAGAASSYNSPLHF
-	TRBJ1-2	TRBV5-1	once	TGCGCCAGCAGCGCTACAGGGACGGGCTATGGCTACACCTTC	CASSATGTGYGYTF
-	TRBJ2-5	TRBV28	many	TGTGCCAGCCGGGACCAAGAGACCCAGTACTTC	CASRDQETQYF
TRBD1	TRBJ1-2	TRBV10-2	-	TGCGCCAGCAGAGGGACAGGGGGCCAACTTGGCTACACCTTC	CASRGTGGQLGYTF
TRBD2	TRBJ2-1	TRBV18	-	TGTGCCAGCTCACCACAGGCTAGCGGGAGGGCGGCATACAATGAGCAGTTCTTC	CASSPQASGRAAYNEQFF
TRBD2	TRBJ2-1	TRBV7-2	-	TGTGCCAGCAGCTCCGAGCGGGGGGGCTACAATGAGCAGTTCTTC	CASSSERGGYNEQFF
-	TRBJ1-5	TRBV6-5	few	TGTGCCAGCAGACGAGGTCAGGGTTTCAATCAGCCCCAGCATTTT	CASRRGQGFNQPQHF
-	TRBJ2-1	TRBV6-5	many	TGTGCCAGCACTCGCCAACAAGAGCAGTTCTTC	CASTRQQEQFF
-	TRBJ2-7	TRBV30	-	TGTGCCTGGAGTTTACACAGTCCACCGAAGCAGTACTTC	CAWSLHSPPKQYF
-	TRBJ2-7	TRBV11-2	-	TGTGCCAGCAGCTTACTGGGACTCGGGTCCTACGAGCAGTACTTC	CASSLLGLGSYEQYF
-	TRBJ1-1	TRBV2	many	TGTGCCAGCAGTGAGTGGAGCCATTCAGGGCCTTCCGTCACTGAAGCTTTCTTT	CASSEWSHSGPSVTEAFF
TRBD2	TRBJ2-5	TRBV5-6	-	TGTGCCAGCAGCCCCGGACTAGCGGGGGGCGCCCCGGAGGAGACCCAGTACTTC	CASSPGLAGGAPEETQYF
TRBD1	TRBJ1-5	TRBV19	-	TGTGCCAGTAGGCAACAGGGGTATAGCAATCAGCCCCAGCATTTT	CASRQQGYSNQPQHF
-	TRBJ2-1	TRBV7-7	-	TGTGCCAGCAGCTCGGGAAACGTCAATGAGCAGTTCTTC	CASSSGNVNEQFF
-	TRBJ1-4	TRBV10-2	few	TGCGCCAGCAGGGAGCAAACTAATGAAAAACTGTTTTTT	CASREQTNEKLFF
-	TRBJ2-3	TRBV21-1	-	TGTGCCAGCAGCAGGCCGAGGGCCGACACAGATACGCAGTATTTT	CASSRPRADTDTQYF
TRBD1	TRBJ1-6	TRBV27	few	TGTGCCAGCAGTCAGACCGGGACAGATTATTCACCCCTCCACTTT	CASSQTGTDYSPLHF
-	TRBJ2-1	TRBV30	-	TGTGCCTTCGGGGGTGCAAGCGGTCTCAATGAGCAGTTCTTC	CAFGGASGLNEQFF
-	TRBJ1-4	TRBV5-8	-	TGTGCCAGCAGCGTGGGGCAGGGCCTTAATGAAAAACTGTTTTTT	CASSVGQGLNEKLFF
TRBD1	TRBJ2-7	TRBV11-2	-	TGTGCCAGCAGCCGTGGACAGGGGAGCTCCTACGAGCAGTACTTC	CASSRGQGSSYEQYF
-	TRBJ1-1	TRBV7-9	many	TGTGCCAGCAGGAGGCTGGGCGGGGAGACTGAAGCTTTCTTT	CASRRLGGETEAFF